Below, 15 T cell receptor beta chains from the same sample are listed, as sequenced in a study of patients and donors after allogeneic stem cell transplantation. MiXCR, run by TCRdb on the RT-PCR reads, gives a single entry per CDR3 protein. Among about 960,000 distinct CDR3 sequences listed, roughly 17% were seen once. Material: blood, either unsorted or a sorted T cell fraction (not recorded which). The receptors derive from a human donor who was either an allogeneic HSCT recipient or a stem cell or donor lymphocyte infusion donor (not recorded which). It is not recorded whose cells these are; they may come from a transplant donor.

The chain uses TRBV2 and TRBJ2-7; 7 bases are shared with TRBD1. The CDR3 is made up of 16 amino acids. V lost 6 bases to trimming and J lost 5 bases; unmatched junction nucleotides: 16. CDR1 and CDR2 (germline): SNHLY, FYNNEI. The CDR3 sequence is CASRATGTSKQDEQYF. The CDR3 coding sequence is TGTGCCAGCAGAGCGACAGGGACCTCCAAACAAGACGAGCAGTACTTC. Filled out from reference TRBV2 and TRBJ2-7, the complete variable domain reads EPEVTQTPSHQVTQMGQEVILRCVPISNHLYFYWYRQILGQKVEFLVSFYNNEISEKSEIFDDQFSVERPDGSNFTLKIRSTKLEDSAMYFCASRATGTSKQDEQYFGPGTRLTVT.

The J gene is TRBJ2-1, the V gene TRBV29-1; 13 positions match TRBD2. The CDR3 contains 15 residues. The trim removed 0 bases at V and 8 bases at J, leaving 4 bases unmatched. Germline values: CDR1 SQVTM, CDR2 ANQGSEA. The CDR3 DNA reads TGCAGCGTTGAAGACCGACTAGCGGGGGGTTATGAGCAGTTCTTC. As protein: CSVEDRLAGGYEQFF.

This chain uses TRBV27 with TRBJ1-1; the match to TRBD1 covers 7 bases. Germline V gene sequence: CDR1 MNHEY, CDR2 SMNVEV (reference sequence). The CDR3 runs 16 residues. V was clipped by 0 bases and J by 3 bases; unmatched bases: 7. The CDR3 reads CASSLSGDRRDTEAFF. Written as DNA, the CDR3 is TGTGCCAGCAGTTTATCGGGGGACAGACGGGACACTGAAGCTTTCTTT.

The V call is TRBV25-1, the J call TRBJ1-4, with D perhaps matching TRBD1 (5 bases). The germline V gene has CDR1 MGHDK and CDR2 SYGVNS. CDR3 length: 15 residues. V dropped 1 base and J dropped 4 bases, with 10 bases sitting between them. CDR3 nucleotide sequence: TGTGCCAGCAGTGAATTGCCGGGGGATAATGAAAAACTGTTTTTT. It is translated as CASSELPGDNEKLFF.

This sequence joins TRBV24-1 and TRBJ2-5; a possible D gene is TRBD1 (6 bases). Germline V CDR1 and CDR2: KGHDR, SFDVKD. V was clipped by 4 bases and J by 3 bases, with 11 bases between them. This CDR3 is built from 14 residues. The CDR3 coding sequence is TGTGCCACCAGTGACCACGGACAGAAAGAGACCCAGTACTTC. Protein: CATSDHGQKETQYF.

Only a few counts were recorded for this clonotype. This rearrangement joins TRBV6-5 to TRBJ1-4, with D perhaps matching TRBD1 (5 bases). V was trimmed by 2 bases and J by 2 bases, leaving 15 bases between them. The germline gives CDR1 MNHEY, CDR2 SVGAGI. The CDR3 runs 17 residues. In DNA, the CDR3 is TGTGCCAGCAGTTACGGCAGGTCCCCAGGGACTAATGAAAAACTGTTTTTT. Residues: CASSYGRSPGTNEKLFF.

As DNA, the CDR3 is TGTGCCAGCAGCTTGGATAGCGGGAGTGGCGATGAGCAGTTCTTC. As protein: CASSLDSGSGDEQFF. The chain couples TRBV5-4 to TRBJ2-1, with 9 positions matching TRBD2. The CDR3 is 15 residues long. CDR1 is SGHNT and CDR2 is YYREEE in the germline V gene (reference sequence). Trimming removed 0 bases from V and 8 bases from J; junction bases left unmatched: 6.

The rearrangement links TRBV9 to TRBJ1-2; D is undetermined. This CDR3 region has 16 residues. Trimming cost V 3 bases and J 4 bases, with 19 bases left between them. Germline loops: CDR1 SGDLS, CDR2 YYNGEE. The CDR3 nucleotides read TGTGCCAGCAGCGACCCACTTTTTCGAGGCGTCTATGGCTACACCTTC. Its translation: CASSDPLFRGVYGYTF.

The CDR3 loop is CSAKRLAAGAGELFF. Written as DNA, the CDR3 is TGCAGTGCCAAGAGACTAGCCGCGGGCGCCGGGGAGCTGTTTTTT. V gene TRBV20-1 combines with J gene TRBJ2-2, with TRBD2 identical over 7 bases. The CDR3 is 15 residues long. The ends lost 6 bases at V and 6 bases at J; junction bases unmatched: 13. Germline lookup yields CDR1 DFQATT and CDR2 SNEGSKA (reference sequence).

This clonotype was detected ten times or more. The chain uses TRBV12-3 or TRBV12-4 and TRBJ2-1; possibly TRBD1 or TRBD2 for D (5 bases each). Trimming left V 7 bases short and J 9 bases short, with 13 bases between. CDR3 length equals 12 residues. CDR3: CASTWGKGEQFF. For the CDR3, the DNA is TGTGCCAGCACCTGGGGGAAGGGTGAGCAGTTCTTC.

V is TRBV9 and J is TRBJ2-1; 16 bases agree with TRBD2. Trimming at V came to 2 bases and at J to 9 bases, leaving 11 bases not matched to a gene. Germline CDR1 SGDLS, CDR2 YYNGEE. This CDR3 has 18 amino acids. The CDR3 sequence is CASSVGLAGGPPHGEQFF. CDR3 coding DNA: TGTGCCAGCAGCGTGGGACTAGCGGGAGGGCCGCCGCATGGTGAGCAGTTCTTC.

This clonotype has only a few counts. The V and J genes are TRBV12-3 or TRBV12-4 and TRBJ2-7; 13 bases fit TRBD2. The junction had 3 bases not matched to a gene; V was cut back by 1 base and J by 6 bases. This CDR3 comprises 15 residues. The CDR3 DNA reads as TGTGCCAGCAGTTTAGGGACTAGCGGGAGAGGCGAGCAGTACTTC. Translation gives CASSLGTSGRGEQYF.

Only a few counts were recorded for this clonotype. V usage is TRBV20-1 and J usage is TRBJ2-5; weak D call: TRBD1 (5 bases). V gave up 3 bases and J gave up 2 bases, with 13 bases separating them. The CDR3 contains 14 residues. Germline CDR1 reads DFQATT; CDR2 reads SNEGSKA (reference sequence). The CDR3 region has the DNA TGCAGTGCTAGCCCAGCAGGGCTTCAAGAGACCCAGTACTTC. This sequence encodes CSASPAGLQETQYF.

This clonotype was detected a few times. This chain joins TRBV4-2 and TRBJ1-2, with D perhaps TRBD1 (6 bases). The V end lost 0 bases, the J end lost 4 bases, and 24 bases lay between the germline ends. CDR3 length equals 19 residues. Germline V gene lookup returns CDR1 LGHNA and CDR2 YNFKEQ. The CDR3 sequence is CASSQDPGGQGTSVYGYTF. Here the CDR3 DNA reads TGTGCCAGCAGCCAAGACCCCGGGGGGCAGGGTACCTCTGTCTATGGCTACACCTTC.

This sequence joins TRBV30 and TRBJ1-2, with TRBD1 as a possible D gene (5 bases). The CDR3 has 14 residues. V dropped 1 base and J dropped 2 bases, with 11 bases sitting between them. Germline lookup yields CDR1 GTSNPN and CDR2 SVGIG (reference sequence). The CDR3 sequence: CAWSGRTMNYGYTF. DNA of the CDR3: TGTGCCTGGAGTGGACGGACAATGAACTATGGCTACACCTTC.